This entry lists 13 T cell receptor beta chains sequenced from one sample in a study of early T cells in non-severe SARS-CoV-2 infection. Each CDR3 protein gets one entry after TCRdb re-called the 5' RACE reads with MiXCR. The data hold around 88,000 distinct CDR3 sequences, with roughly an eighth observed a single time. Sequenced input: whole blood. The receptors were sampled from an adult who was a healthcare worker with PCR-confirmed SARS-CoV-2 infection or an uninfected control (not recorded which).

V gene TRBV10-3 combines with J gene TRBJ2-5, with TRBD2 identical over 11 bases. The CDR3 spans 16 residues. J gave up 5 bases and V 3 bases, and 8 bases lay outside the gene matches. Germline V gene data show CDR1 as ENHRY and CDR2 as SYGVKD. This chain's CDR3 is CAISDSGLAVTETQYF. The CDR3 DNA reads TGTGCCATCAGTGACTCGGGACTAGCGGTCACGGAGACCCAGTACTTC.

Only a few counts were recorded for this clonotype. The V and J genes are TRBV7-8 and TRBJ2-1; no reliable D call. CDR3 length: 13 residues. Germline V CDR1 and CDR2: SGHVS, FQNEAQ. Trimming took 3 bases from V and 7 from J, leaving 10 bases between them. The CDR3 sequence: CASSFLTPNEQFF. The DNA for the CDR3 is TGTGCCAGCAGCTTTCTTACCCCGAATGAGCAGTTCTTC.

The CDR3 protein is CASRAGNTIYF. The CDR3 coding sequence is TGTGCCAGCAGAGCTGGAAACACCATATATTTT. The chain recombines TRBV28 with TRBJ1-3; D gene uncertain. The V gene lost 6 bases and the J gene lost 2 bases, with 2 bases spanning the gap. CDR3 length: 11 residues. Per the germline V gene, CDR1 is MDHEN and CDR2 is SYDVKM.

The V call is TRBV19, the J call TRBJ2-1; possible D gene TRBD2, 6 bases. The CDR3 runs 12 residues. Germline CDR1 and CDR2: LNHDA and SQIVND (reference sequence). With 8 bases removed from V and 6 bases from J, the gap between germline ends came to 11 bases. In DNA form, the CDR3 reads TGTGCCAGTCGGCAGGGACTCAATGAGCAGTTCTTC. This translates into CASRQGLNEQFF.

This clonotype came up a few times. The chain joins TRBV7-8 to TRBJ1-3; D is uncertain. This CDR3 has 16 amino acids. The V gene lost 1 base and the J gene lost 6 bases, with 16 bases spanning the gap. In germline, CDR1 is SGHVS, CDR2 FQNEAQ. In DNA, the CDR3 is TGTGCCAGCAGCTTAGTGAGCGCCGCCGAGGCAAACACCATATATTTT. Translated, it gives CASSLVSAAEANTIYF.

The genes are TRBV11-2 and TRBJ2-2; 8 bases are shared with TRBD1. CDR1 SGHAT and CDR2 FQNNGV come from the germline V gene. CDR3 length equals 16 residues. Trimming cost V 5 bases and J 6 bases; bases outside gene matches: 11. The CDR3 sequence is CASSPWDRSVAGELFF. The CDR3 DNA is TGTGCCAGCAGCCCTTGGGACAGGTCCGTCGCCGGGGAGCTGTTTTTT.

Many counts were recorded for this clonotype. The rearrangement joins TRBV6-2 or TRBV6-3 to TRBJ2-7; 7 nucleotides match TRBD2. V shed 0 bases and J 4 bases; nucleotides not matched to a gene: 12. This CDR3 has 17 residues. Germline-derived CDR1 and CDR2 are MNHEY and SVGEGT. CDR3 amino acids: CASSYSLGDYRRYEQYF. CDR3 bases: TGTGCCAGCAGTTACTCCTTAGGGGACTATCGTCGGTACGAGCAGTACTTC.

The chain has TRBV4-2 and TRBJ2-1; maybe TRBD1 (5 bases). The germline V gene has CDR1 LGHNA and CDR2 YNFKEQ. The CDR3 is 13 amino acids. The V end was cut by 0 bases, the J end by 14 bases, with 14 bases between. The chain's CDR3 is CASSQDLSAGKFF. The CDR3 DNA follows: TGTGCCAGCAGCCAAGATCTGTCTGCAGGGAAGTTCTTC.

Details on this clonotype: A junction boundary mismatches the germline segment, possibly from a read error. The CDR3 loop is CASSDNYNSLLHF. CDR3 bases: TGTGCCAGCTCGGACAACTATAATTCACTCCTCCACTTT. This sequence joins TRBV9 and TRBJ1-6, with D maybe TRBD1 (5 bases). CDR3 size: 13 residues. CDR1 is SGDLS and CDR2 is YYNGEE in the germline V gene.

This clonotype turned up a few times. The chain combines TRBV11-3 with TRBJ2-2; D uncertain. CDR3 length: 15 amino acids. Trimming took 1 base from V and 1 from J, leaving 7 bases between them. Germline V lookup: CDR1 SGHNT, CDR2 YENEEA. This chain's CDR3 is CASSLGGVNTGELFF. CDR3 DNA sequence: TGTGCCAGCAGCTTAGGCGGAGTGAACACCGGGGAGCTGTTTTTT. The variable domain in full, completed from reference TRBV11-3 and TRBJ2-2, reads EAGVVQSPRYKIIEKKQPVAFWCNPISGHNTLYWYLQNLGQGPELLIRYENEEAVDDSQLPKDRFSAERLKGVDSTLKIQPAELGDSAVYLCASSLGGVNTGELFFGEGSRLTVL.

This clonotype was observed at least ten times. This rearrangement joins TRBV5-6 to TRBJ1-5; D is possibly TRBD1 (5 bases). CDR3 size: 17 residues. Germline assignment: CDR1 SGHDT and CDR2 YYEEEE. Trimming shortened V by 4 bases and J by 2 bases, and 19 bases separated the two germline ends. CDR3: CASSQGLSWRGNQPQHF. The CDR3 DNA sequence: TGTGCCAGCAGCCAGGGACTTTCTTGGAGGGGCAATCAGCCCCAGCATTTT.

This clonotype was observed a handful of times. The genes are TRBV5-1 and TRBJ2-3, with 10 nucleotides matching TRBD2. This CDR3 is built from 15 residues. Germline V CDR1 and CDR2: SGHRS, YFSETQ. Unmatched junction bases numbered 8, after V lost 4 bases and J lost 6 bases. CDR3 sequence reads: CASSPGTSVPDTQYF. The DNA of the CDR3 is TGCGCCAGCAGCCCCGGGACTAGCGTACCGGATACGCAGTATTTT.

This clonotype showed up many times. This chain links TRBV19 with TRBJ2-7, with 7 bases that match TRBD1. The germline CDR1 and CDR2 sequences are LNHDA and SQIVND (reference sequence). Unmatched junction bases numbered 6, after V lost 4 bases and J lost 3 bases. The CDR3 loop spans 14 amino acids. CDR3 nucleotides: TGTGCCAGTAGTACCCGGGGACAGTACTACGAGCAGTACTTC. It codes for CASSTRGQYYEQYF.